What follows are 32 T cell receptor beta chains derived from one specimen sequenced in a study of blood T cell repertoires in COVID-19. Using immunoSEQ multiplex PCR, the repertoire was profiled, and TCRdb retains in-frame clones only, with some absent. The sample has about 300,000 clones; around 86% are singletons. Sequenced: PBMCs or T cells enriched from blood (not recorded which). The receptors stem from a young man who had recovered from COVID-19.

The V gene is TRBV5-8, the J gene TRBJ2-2; no clear D gene. This CDR3 spans 15 amino acids. Germline values: CDR1 SGHTS, CDR2 YDEGEE. V was trimmed by 0 bases and J by 4 bases, leaving 10 bases between them. This chain's CDR3 is CASSLVSGGTGELFF. The CDR3 coding sequence is TGTGCCAGCAGCTTGGTTTCCGGTGGCACCGGGGAGCTGTTTTTT.

The chain links TRBV29-1 to TRBJ1-4; 7 bases are a match to TRBD1. Germline V gene data show CDR1 as SQVTM and CDR2 as ANQGSEA. The V and J ends lost 7 bases and 4 bases, in that order; junction bases with no gene match: 9. The CDR3 runs 14 residues. The CDR3 DNA reads TGCAGCGCCCAAGAGGGGGCAGGTAATGAAAAACTGTTTTTT. Translating gives CSAQEGAGNEKLFF.

This clone was seen a single time. The rearrangement uses TRBV7-2 and TRBJ2-7; 11 nucleotides align to TRBD2. Germline loops: CDR1 SGHTA, CDR2 FQGNSA. The ends lost 4 bases at V and 0 bases at J; junction bases unmatched: 5. The CDR3 length is 16 residues. As DNA, the CDR3 is TGTGCCAGCAGCTACTGGACTAGCGGGCCCTCCTACGAGCAGTACTTC. Translation gives CASSYWTSGPSYEQYF.

The chain recombines TRBV6-5 with TRBJ1-1; TRBD1 aligns across 7 bases. This CDR3 has 15 amino acids. Germline V CDR1 and CDR2: MNHEY, SVGAGI. Germline trimming cut 6 bases from V and 3 bases from J; bases unmatched to any gene: 10. CDR3 bases: TGTGCCAGCAGCTTAATACGACAGGGATACACTGAAGCTTTCTTT. The encoded protein is CASSLIRQGYTEAFF.

V usage is TRBV6-5 and J usage is TRBJ1-6, with D possibly matching TRBD1 (6 bases). CDR1 is MNHEY and CDR2 is SVGAGI in the germline V gene. This CDR3 has 15 residues. V was pared by 0 bases and J by 10 bases, with 13 bases between. CDR3 in DNA: TGTGCCAGCAGTTACTCGCTCTGGGGGGGCTCACCCCTCCACTTT. It translates to CASSYSLWGGSPLHF.

On this clone itself: Other DNA variants within this sample encode the same CDR3. The chain uses TRBV9 and TRBJ2-7; D remains ambiguous. The ends were cut back, 0 bases at V and 3 bases at J, with 7 bases in the middle. The CDR3 has 13 residues. Germline V lookup: CDR1 SGDLS, CDR2 YYNGEE. CDR3 bases: TGTGCCAGCAGCGTAGGAGGCAACTACGAGCAGTACTTC. Amino acids: CASSVGGNYEQYF.

This clone was seen a single time. The genes are TRBV28 and TRBJ2-7, with D perhaps TRBD2 (7 bases). Germline assignment: CDR1 MDHEN and CDR2 SYDVKM. Trimming left V 3 bases short and J 0 bases short, with 12 bases between. The CDR3 has 15 amino acids. CDR3 nucleotides: TGTGCCAGCAGTTTGGGGGGGGCAAGCTCCTACGAGCAGTACTTC. Its translation is CASSLGGASSYEQYF.

This chain connects TRBV4-1 to TRBJ2-7, with 13 positions matching TRBD2. Germline-derived CDR1 and CDR2 are MGHRA and YSYEKL. The length of the CDR3 is 15 residues. J gave up 2 bases and V 5 bases, and 3 bases lay outside the gene matches. CDR3 coding DNA: TGCGCCAGCAGCACCACTAGCGGGGGGGCCTACGAGCAGTACTTC. This translates into CASSTTSGGAYEQYF.

Only one count was recorded for this clone. V usage is TRBV7-9 and J usage is TRBJ2-1; possible D gene TRBD2, 6 bases. The CDR3 runs to 15 residues. CDR1 and CDR2 from the germline V gene are SEHNR and FQNEAQ (reference sequence). Trimming removed 1 base at V and 4 bases at J, with 11 bases between. The CDR3 protein is CASSLDPSVYNEQFF. Written as DNA, the CDR3 is TGTGCCAGCAGCTTAGACCCTAGCGTGTACAATGAGCAGTTCTTC.

The chain has TRBV7-9 and TRBJ1-1, with unresolved D. The CDR3 consists of 12 residues. The germline CDR1 and CDR2 sequences are SEHNR and FQNEAQ (reference sequence). With 5 bases removed from V and 5 bases from J, the gap between germline ends came to 9 bases. The CDR3 region is CASSLGETEAFF. CDR3 bases: TGTGCCAGCAGCCTAGGTGAGACTGAAGCTTTCTTT.

This clone was observed a handful of times. The chain joins TRBV5-4 to TRBJ2-7, with D possibly matching TRBD1 (5 bases). This CDR3 is 11 amino acids long. V shed 7 bases and J shed 6 bases, with 11 bases lying between them. Germline-derived CDR1 and CDR2 are SGHNT and YYREEE (reference sequence). The CDR3 nucleotides read TGTGCCAGCTCTAGGGGCTCCGAGCAGTACTTC. This translates into CASSRGSEQYF.

CDR3 nucleotides: TGCGCCAGCAGCTTGGGGGACAGCTATAGCAATCAGCCCCAGCATTTT. Residues: CASSLGDSYSNQPQHF. This chain connects TRBV5-1 to TRBJ1-5, with TRBD1 matching 7 bases. CDR3 length: 16 amino acids. Germline V gene data show CDR1 as SGHRS and CDR2 as YFSETQ. V gave up 0 bases and J gave up 0 bases; unmatched junction bases: 3.

On this clone itself: Other DNA sequences within the sample encode an identical CDR3. The V gene is TRBV5-1, the J gene TRBJ1-5; TRBD1 is a possible D gene (6 bases). This CDR3 is built from 15 residues. The germline gives CDR1 SGHRS, CDR2 YFSETQ. V was trimmed by 0 bases and J by 2 bases, leaving 9 bases between them. The CDR3 DNA is TGCGCCAGCAGCTTGGATGGGGGCGGCAATCAGCCCCAGCATTTT. Residues: CASSLDGGGNQPQHF.

The gene calls are TRBV28 and TRBJ2-3; TRBD1 is a possible D gene (6 bases). The CDR3 is 15 residues long. Germline CDR1 reads MDHEN; CDR2 reads SYDVKM. The V end was cut by 2 bases, the J end by 0 bases, with 9 bases between. CDR3 DNA sequence: TGTGCCAGCAGTTTAGGGGACATCAGCACAGATACGCAGTATTTT. Translating gives CASSLGDISTDTQYF. Full variable domain (rest looked up from reference TRBV28 and TRBJ2-3): DVKVTQSSRYLVKRTGEKVFLECVQDMDHENMFWYRQDPGLGLRLIYFSYDVKMKEKGDIPEGYSVSREKKERFSLILESASTNQTSMYLCASSLGDISTDTQYFGPGTRLTVL.

The chain employs TRBV11-3 and TRBJ2-3; 8 bases agree with TRBD2. J was trimmed by 0 bases and V by 5 bases; bases with no gene match: 1. This CDR3 has 14 residues. Germline CDR1 reads SGHNT; CDR2 reads YENEEA. The CDR3 DNA sequence: TGTGCCAGCAGCCCGGGGGGGAGCACAGATACGCAGTATTTT. Translating it yields CASSPGGSTDTQYF.

This clone was observed once. This rearrangement joins TRBV4-1 to TRBJ1-1, with D perhaps TRBD1 (6 bases). Germline lookup yields CDR1 MGHRA and CDR2 YSYEKL. V was trimmed by 0 bases and J by 0 bases, leaving 11 bases between them. The CDR3 covers 16 residues. CDR3 sequence reads: CASSQDRAGVNTEAFF. The CDR3 bases are TGCGCCAGCAGCCAAGATCGTGCAGGGGTGAACACTGAAGCTTTCTTT.

The gene calls are TRBV5-6 and TRBJ2-7; no clear D. The CDR3 is made up of 13 amino acids. V lost 0 bases to trimming and J lost 6 bases, with 10 bases between them. From germline, CDR1 is SGHDT and CDR2 YYEEEE. Here the CDR3 reads CASSLALWAEQYF. The CDR3 DNA sequence: TGTGCCAGCAGCTTGGCCTTGTGGGCCGAGCAGTACTTC.

This chain connects TRBV12-3 or TRBV12-4 to TRBJ2-1, with D possibly being TRBD1 (5 bases). The CDR3 extends over 13 amino acids. The V end lost 8 bases, the J end lost 5 bases, and 13 bases lay between the germline ends. Written as DNA, the CDR3 is TGTGCCAGCCGAGTCGGCAGGGACAATGAGCAGTTCTTC. Translating gives CASRVGRDNEQFF.

The rearrangement uses TRBV6-2 or TRBV6-3 and TRBJ1-5, with D possibly being TRBD1 (6 bases). This CDR3 is built from 18 residues. V was clipped by 2 bases and J by 3 bases, with 20 bases between them. CDR1 is MNHEY, CDR2 SVGEGT, per germline. The CDR3 region is CASSYRRGGASLNQPQHF. The CDR3 coding sequence is TGTGCCAGCAGTTACCGCCGGGGGGGGGCGAGCCTCAATCAGCCCCAGCATTTT.

A single count supports this clone. J is TRBJ1-5 and V is TRBV9, with a possible D match to TRBD1 (6 bases). V was trimmed by 3 bases and J by 8 bases, leaving 18 bases between them. The CDR3 runs 15 residues. CDR1 and CDR2 from the germline V gene are SGDLS and YYNGEE. CDR3 region: CASSAKGGLGEPQHF. CDR3 DNA: TGTGCCAGCAGCGCCAAAGGGGGTTTGGGGGAGCCCCAGCATTTT.

The chain combines TRBV19 with TRBJ1-3, with D maybe TRBD1 (6 bases). Germline lookup yields CDR1 LNHDA and CDR2 SQIVND (reference sequence). CDR3 length: 16 residues. Deletions cut 5 bases from V and 1 base from J, with 15 bases between. The CDR3 bases are TGTGCCAGTAGTCCGCAGGGGAAGGCATCTGGAAACACCATATATTTT. It codes for CASSPQGKASGNTIYF.

The V gene is TRBV6-5, the J gene TRBJ2-7; 7 bases agree with TRBD2. The CDR3 loop spans 14 amino acids. Germline-derived CDR1 and CDR2 are MNHEY and SVGAGI. V lost 2 bases and J lost 4; bases outside the gene matches: 5. CDR3 loop: CASSYQGGGYEQYF. CDR3 nucleotides: TGTGCCAGCAGTTACCAGGGCGGGGGATACGAGCAGTACTTC.

The rearrangement links TRBV6-5 to TRBJ1-2; possible D gene TRBD1, 5 bases. The CDR3 runs 13 residues. Trimming cost V 5 bases and J 4 bases, with 11 bases left between them. Germline CDR1 reads MNHEY; CDR2 reads SVGAGI. The CDR3 spells CASSPDKAYGYTF. In DNA form, the CDR3 reads TGTGCCAGCAGTCCGGACAAGGCCTATGGCTACACCTTC.

V is TRBV24-1 and J is TRBJ1-2; D is ambiguous. Germline V gives CDR1 KGHDR, CDR2 SFDVKD. Deletions cut 3 bases from V and 4 bases from J, with 11 bases between. The CDR3 extends over 14 amino acids. CDR3 sequence (DNA): TGTGCCACCAGTGATCCCCGACTGGGCTATGGCTACACCTTC. Protein: CATSDPRLGYGYTF.

The chain combines TRBV27 with TRBJ2-7, with D tentatively TRBD2 (5 bases). Germline CDR1 reads MNHEY; CDR2 reads SMNVEV (reference sequence). This CDR3 has 15 residues. Trimming took 0 bases from V and 0 from J, leaving 9 bases between them. The CDR3 region has the DNA TGTGCCAGCAGTTTATCTCCCCGGGGCTCCTACGAGCAGTACTTC. Translating it yields CASSLSPRGSYEQYF.

This chain links TRBV11-2 with TRBJ2-2; D may be TRBD1 (5 bases). The CDR3 sequence is 15 residues long. Looked up from germline, CDR1 is SGHAT and CDR2 is FQNNGV. V lost 5 bases, J lost 6 bases, and 16 bases lay in between. CDR3 region: CASSQNTGLAGELFF. Here the CDR3 DNA reads TGTGCCAGCAGCCAAAACACAGGCTTGGCCGGGGAGCTGTTTTTT.

The chain carries TRBV30 and TRBJ1-2, with unresolved D. Germline CDR1 GTSNPN, CDR2 SVGIG (reference sequence). The germline V and J ends were trimmed by 0 bases and 5 bases, with 7 bases remaining between them. The CDR3 is made up of 12 amino acids. This chain's CDR3 is CAWSVTGYGYTF. In DNA form, the CDR3 reads TGTGCCTGGAGTGTAACGGGGTATGGCTACACCTTC.

This clone occurred a few times. The chain recombines TRBV30 with TRBJ2-5; TRBD1 might be the D (6 bases). V lost 5 bases to trimming and J lost 7 bases, with 23 bases between them. Germline V CDR1 and CDR2: GTSNPN, SVGIG (reference sequence). This CDR3 region has 15 residues. The CDR3 bases are TGTGCCTGGGTCACACCGGGCAGGGGCTTGGGGACCCAGTACTTC. This encodes CAWVTPGRGLGTQYF.

The chain uses TRBV5-6 and TRBJ2-3, with D tentatively TRBD1 (6 bases). Trimming left V 4 bases short and J 1 base short, with 10 bases between. CDR3 length equals 14 residues. Germline V lookup: CDR1 SGHDT, CDR2 YYEEEE. CDR3 sequence: CASSPAGGTDTQYF. Written as DNA, the CDR3 is TGTGCCAGCAGCCCGGCAGGGGGCACAGATACGCAGTATTTT.

The rearrangement links TRBV2 to TRBJ1-2, with 7 bases identical to TRBD1. Germline V gene sequence: CDR1 SNHLY, CDR2 FYNNEI. Trimming cost V 9 bases and J 1 base; bases outside gene matches: 5. CDR3 length: 13 amino acids. The CDR3: CARGDSFNYGYTF. The DNA for the CDR3 is TGTGCCAGGGGGGACAGCTTTAACTATGGCTACACCTTC. The full variable domain, rest sourced from reference TRBV2 and TRBJ1-2, is EPEVTQTPSHQVTQMGQEVILRCVPISNHLYFYWYRQILGQKVEFLVSFYNNEISEKSEIFDDQFSVERPDGSNFTLKIRSTKLEDSAMYFCARGDSFNYGYTFGSGTRLTVV.

The gene calls are TRBV6-5 and TRBJ1-1; D unclear. Germline values: CDR1 MNHEY, CDR2 SVGAGI. V was cut by 8 bases and J by 3 bases, with 10 bases left in between. CDR3 length: 12 residues. The CDR3 nucleotides read TGTGCCAGCGTCGCCCTATACACTGAAGCTTTCTTT. Amino acids: CASVALYTEAFF.

V usage is TRBV4-1 and J usage is TRBJ2-5; D is perhaps TRBD1 (5 bases). The CDR3 spans 17 residues. Trimming pared 5 bases from V and 4 bases from J, leaving 23 bases between. Per the germline V gene, CDR1 is MGHRA and CDR2 is YSYEKL. The CDR3 sequence is CASSGRLLPRESETQYF. DNA of the CDR3: TGCGCCAGCAGCGGTCGACTGCTCCCCAGGGAATCAGAGACCCAGTACTTC.